This T cell receptor (beta chain) was recovered during a study of blood T cell repertoires in COVID-19. The table came from immunoSEQ multiplex PCR; TCRdb's copy has only in-frame clones and leaves some out. The sample consists of more than 80,000 clones, roughly 72% of them appearing once. The CDR3 spans 13 residues. V gave up 5 bases and J gave up 4 bases, with 11 bases separating them. The germline V gene encodes CDR1 PRHDT and CDR2 FYEKMQ (reference sequence). This clone occurred once. The V call is TRBV13, the J call TRBJ2-5; weak D call: TRBD1 (6 bases). Sequenced input: peripheral blood. This TCR was recovered from a woman aged 60-75 years in a cohort sampled during active or convalescent COVID-19. DNA of the CDR3: TGTGCCAGCAGCGTCAGGGGCAGAGAGACCCAGTACTTC. Translated, it gives CASSVRGRETQYF.